Each of the 19 T cell receptor beta chains below was sequenced from the same sample in a study of radiation and T cells in renal cell carcinoma. Generated by immunoSEQ multiplex PCR, the TCRdb table keeps only in-frame clones and is missing some. The sample lists 150,000 to 200,000 clones; roughly 90% were seen once. The time point is: blood 4 weeks post-SBRT, at nephrectomy. Treatment noted: 15 Gy SBRT to primary tumor, nephrectomy 4 weeks later. The sample was blood, taken from a patient whose treatment included radiotherapy and nephrectomy. The receptor source for this set is a woman aged 45-59 years with renal cell carcinoma.

The CDR3 reads CASSPTNAGGSTDTQYF. CDR3 in DNA: TGTGCCAGCAGCCCAACCAATGCGGGGGGGAGCACAGATACGCAGTATTTT. The chain uses TRBV13 and TRBJ2-3; 9 nucleotides agree with TRBD2. CDR3 length equals 17 residues. After removal of 5 bases from V and 0 bases from J, the junction contained 9 bases not matched to a gene. Germline V gene data show CDR1 as PRHDT and CDR2 as FYEKMQ (reference sequence).

J is TRBJ1-1 and V is TRBV7-8, with D tentatively TRBD1 (5 bases). This CDR3 spans 15 amino acids. With 6 bases removed from V and 0 bases from J, the gap between germline ends came to 14 bases. CDR1 is SGHVS, CDR2 FQNEAQ, per germline. CDR3 protein: CASSTRRGMNTEAFF. In nucleotides, the CDR3 is TGTGCCAGCAGTACACGAAGGGGAATGAACACTGAAGCTTTCTTT.

V gene TRBV7-8 combines with J gene TRBJ2-7; 7 nucleotides agree with TRBD1. The length of the CDR3 is 17 residues. The V gene's germline CDR1 is SGHVS and CDR2 FQNEAQ. V gave up 1 base and J gave up 3 bases; unmatched junction bases: 12. The CDR3 is CASSLGSARGLGYEQYF. In nucleotides, the CDR3 is TGTGCCAGCAGCTTAGGGTCCGCGAGGGGGCTCGGCTACGAGCAGTACTTC.

The chain uses TRBV5-1 and TRBJ2-3, with 8 bases aligning to TRBD2. V was pared by 4 bases and J by 4 bases, with 5 bases of the junction left unmatched. Germline loops: CDR1 SGHRS, CDR2 YFSETQ. The CDR3 covers 14 residues. The CDR3 nucleotides are TGCGCCAGCAGCCCGACTAGCGACGCAGATACGCAGTATTTT. As protein: CASSPTSDADTQYF.

For this clone: Different DNA sequences within this sample yield the same CDR3. The rearrangement joins TRBV5-1 to TRBJ1-2; the match to TRBD1 covers 8 bases. The germline gives CDR1 SGHRS, CDR2 YFSETQ. The CDR3 spans 14 residues. With V trimmed by 0 bases and J by 2 bases, 0 bases remained unmatched. In DNA, the CDR3 is TGCGCCAGCAGCTTGGGACAGGGGAACTATGGCTACACCTTC. Its protein is CASSLGQGNYGYTF. The full variable domain, with the rest looked up from reference TRBV5-1 and TRBJ1-2, is KAGVTQTPRYLIKTRGQQVTLSCSPISGHRSVSWYQQTPGQGLQFLFEYFSETQRNKGNFPGRFSGRQFSNSRSEMNVSTLELGDSALYLCASSLGQGNYGYTFGSGTRLTVV.

The chain carries TRBV9 and TRBJ1-6; 7 bases agree with TRBD1. Unmatched junction bases numbered 8, after V lost 7 bases and J lost 7 bases. The CDR3 sequence is 14 residues long. Looked up from germline, CDR1 is SGDLS and CDR2 is YYNGEE. Written as DNA, the CDR3 is TGTGCCAGCCGGGACAGCTTAACCAATTCACCCCTCCACTTT. Translated, it gives CASRDSLTNSPLHF.

This clone was recorded a few times. The chain links TRBV7-2 to TRBJ1-4, with a tentative D call TRBD1 (5 bases). The V and J ends lost 3 bases and 8 bases respectively, with 7 bases between them. From germline, CDR1 is SGHTA and CDR2 FQGNSA. The CDR3 is made up of 12 amino acids. CDR3 sequence reads: CASSLQGEKLFF. The CDR3 region has the DNA TGTGCCAGCAGCTTGCAGGGCGAAAAACTGTTTTTT.

CDR3 residues: CATSRDQHLGLADQETQYF. CDR3 DNA sequence: TGTGCCACCAGCAGAGATCAACATCTTGGACTAGCGGACCAAGAGACCCAGTACTTC. V gene TRBV15 combines with J gene TRBJ2-5, with TRBD2 matching over 10 bases. CDR1 and CDR2 from the germline V gene are LNHNV and YYDKDF (reference sequence). This CDR3 is built from 19 residues. Germline trimming cut 0 bases from V and 0 bases from J; bases unmatched to any gene: 10.

Worth noting for this clone: Germline and junction disagree at one end, which may indicate a read error. The J gene is TRBJ2-7, the V gene TRBV5-1; TRBD2 matches 11 bases. Germline V lookup: CDR1 SGHRS, CDR2 YFSETQ. The CDR3 has 16 amino acids. CDR3 loop: CASTLGGTSGYYEQYF. The DNA for the CDR3 is TGCGCCAGCACCTTGGGGGGGACTAGCGGTTACTACGAGCAGTACTTC. The full variable domain, completed using reference TRBV5-1 and TRBJ2-7, is KAGVTQTPRYLIKTRGQQVTLSCSPISGHRSVSWYQQTPGQGLQFLFEYFSETQRNKGNFPGRFSGRQFSNSRSEMNVSTLELGDSALYLCASTLGGTSGYYEQYFGPGTRLTVT.

The rearrangement links TRBV6-6 to TRBJ2-6, with D uncertain. Germline loops: CDR1 MNHNY, CDR2 SVGAGI (reference sequence). Trimming shortened V by 0 bases and J by 12 bases, and 9 bases separated the two germline ends. The CDR3 loop spans 13 amino acids. CDR3 nucleotide sequence: TGTGCCAGCAGTTACTCGAACGGCGCCGTCCTGACTTTC. As protein: CASSYSNGAVLTF.

This clone turned up a few times. The rearrangement links TRBV9 to TRBJ2-1, with a possible D match to TRBD1 (5 bases). The CDR3 consists of 14 residues. Per the germline V gene, CDR1 is SGDLS and CDR2 is YYNGEE. V was clipped by 2 bases and J by 6 bases, with 12 bases between them. CDR3 in amino acids: CASSVDSKPNEQFF. CDR3 sequence (DNA): TGTGCCAGCAGCGTTGACAGTAAACCCAATGAGCAGTTCTTC.

The chain employs TRBV18 and TRBJ1-4; TRBD1 might be the D (5 bases). The CDR3 extends over 16 amino acids. The germline V gene has CDR1 KGHSH and CDR2 LQKENI. The germline V and J ends were trimmed by 6 bases and 8 bases, with 22 bases remaining between them. Written as DNA, the CDR3 is TGTGCCAGCTCGTTCCGGGACCTCCGTGGGGGAGAAAAACTGTTTTTT. Encoded protein: CASSFRDLRGGEKLFF.

The V and J genes are TRBV2 and TRBJ2-5, with D uncertain. The CDR3 covers 14 residues. Trimming removed 5 bases from V and 3 bases from J, with 13 bases in between. In germline, CDR1 is SNHLY, CDR2 FYNNEI. As DNA, the CDR3 is TGTGCCAGCAGTCCCCCACCAGTCGAAGAGACCCAGTACTTC. Protein sequence: CASSPPPVEETQYF.

This sequence joins TRBV7-2 and TRBJ2-5, with TRBD2 identical over 8 bases. This CDR3 is built from 16 residues. V dropped 4 bases and J dropped 2; count of bases not matched to a gene: 9. Germline V gene lookup returns CDR1 SGHTA and CDR2 FQGNSA. The CDR3 loop is CASSSPSGGGQETQYF. The DNA of the CDR3 is TGTGCCAGCAGCTCCCCCAGTGGCGGGGGGCAAGAGACCCAGTACTTC.

This chain links TRBV29-1 with TRBJ2-1; D uncertain. Trimming removed 4 bases from V and 4 bases from J, with 5 bases in between. Germline V gene sequence: CDR1 SQVTM, CDR2 ANQGSEA. There are 11 residues in the CDR3. The CDR3 spells CSVVAYNEQFF. DNA for the CDR3: TGCAGCGTTGTAGCTTACAATGAGCAGTTCTTC.

The chain links TRBV7-2 to TRBJ1-6, with D maybe TRBD1 (5 bases). Looked up from germline, CDR1 is SGHTA and CDR2 is FQGNSA. Trimming cost V 2 bases and J 4 bases, with 12 bases left between them. The CDR3 covers 16 residues. The CDR3 reads CASSLSGREYNSPLHF. In DNA form, the CDR3 reads TGTGCCAGCAGCTTATCGGGACGGGAGTATAATTCACCCCTCCACTTT.

The rearrangement uses TRBV19 and TRBJ1-5; a possible D gene is TRBD1 (6 bases). V lost 7 bases, J lost 4 bases, and 8 bases lay in between. Germline V gives CDR1 LNHDA, CDR2 SQIVND (reference sequence). This CDR3 is built from 12 residues. The CDR3 nucleotides read TGTGCCAGTACCAGGGGAAATCAGCCCCAGCATTTT. Translating it yields CASTRGNQPQHF.

The chain employs TRBV18 and TRBJ2-3; TRBD1 matches at 12 bases. Germline assignment: CDR1 KGHSH and CDR2 LQKENI. The ends lost 3 bases at V and 3 bases at J; junction bases unmatched: 4. This CDR3 comprises 16 residues. CDR3 protein: CASSPLGQGATDTQYF. The CDR3 DNA follows: TGTGCCAGCTCACCCCTGGGACAGGGGGCTACAGATACGCAGTATTTT.

This chain joins TRBV6-5 and TRBJ2-7; tentative D call: TRBD1 (6 bases). There are 11 residues in the CDR3. Per germline, CDR1 MNHEY and CDR2 SVGAGI. V shed 9 bases and J shed 3 bases, with 9 bases lying between them. The CDR3 nucleotides are TGTGCCAGTAGGGGGTTCTACGAGCAGTACTTC. Amino acid sequence: CASRGFYEQYF.